This TCR beta chain was identified during a study of CD8 T cells in ankylosing spondylitis. Study-wide results and caveats: Within ankylosing spondylitis blood, a TCR beta motif made up of seven or eight highly homologous variants appeared to be characteristic. As reported, disease-linked clones showed significant enrichment in matched ankylosing spondylitis synovial fluid. Clones linked to disease, bearing a CD8+ phenotype, were relatively rare in peripheral blood.

Library preparation for TCR beta used quantitative 5'-RACE with molecular barcodes. In TCRdb, the 5' RACE reads were re-called with MiXCR into one record per CDR3 protein. The sample includes 450,000 to 550,000 distinct CDR3 sequences, about 5% of them seen just once. In this sample, this clonotype turned up many times. Its antigen is unknown. Per germline, CDR1 LGHNA and CDR2 YSLEER. The CDR3 covers 14 residues. The V and J ends lost 5 bases and 7 bases, in that order; junction bases with no gene match: 10. The specimen sequenced was blood, either unsorted or a sorted T cell fraction (not recorded which). The clonotype originates from a male donor with ankylosing spondylitis. The chain carries TRBV4-3 and TRBJ2-7; 8 bases are a match to TRBD1. CDR3 DNA: TGCGCCAGCAGCGTAGGGACAGGATATGGAGAGCAGTACTTC. As protein: CASSVGTGYGEQYF.